These 21 T cell receptor beta chains were all obtained from the same sample, sequenced in a study of cytomegalovirus exposure and HLA in healthy donors. Measured with immunoSEQ multiplex PCR; TCRdb has only the in-frame clones, and not every one. The sample has around 70,000 clones; nearly 95% are singletons. Sequenced material: PBMCs. These receptors came from a man between 18 and 29 years old in good health and CMV-seropositive.

The V call is TRBV5-4, the J call TRBJ2-3, with D uncertain. The CDR3 has 15 residues. Per germline, CDR1 SGHNT and CDR2 YYREEE (reference sequence). V lost 0 bases and J 0 bases, leaving 8 bases between the germline ends. As DNA, the CDR3 is TGTGCCAGCAGCTTGGCGTTTGCGAGCACAGATACGCAGTATTTT. Amino acid sequence: CASSLAFASTDTQYF.

The rearrangement uses TRBV28 and TRBJ1-4, with 7 bases that match TRBD1. Per germline, CDR1 MDHEN and CDR2 SYDVKM. The J segment lost 16 bases and the V segment lost 4 bases, leaving 12 bases of the junction unmatched. CDR3 length: 13 amino acids. The CDR3 protein is CASSSQGGFDPFF. CDR3 sequence (DNA): TGTGCCAGCAGTTCCCAAGGGGGCTTTGATCCGTTTTTT. Combining the CDR3 with reference TRBV28 and TRBJ1-4 gives the whole variable domain DVKVTQSSRYLVKRTGEKVFLECVQDMDHENMFWYRQDPGLGLRLIYFSYDVKMKEKGDIPEGYSVSREKKERFSLILESASTNQTSMYLCASSSQGGFDPFFGSGTQLSVL.

This clone was picked up one time. The J gene is TRBJ2-1, the V gene TRBV30; a possible D gene is TRBD2 (6 bases). The germline V gene has CDR1 GTSNPN and CDR2 SVGIG (reference sequence). This CDR3 has 15 amino acids. V lost 3 bases and J lost 8, with 20 bases in between. The CDR3 DNA reads TGTGCCTGGAGCGGAGGGACTCAAGCCGGGGATGAGCAGTTCTTC. This gives the protein CAWSGGTQAGDEQFF. Full variable domain (missing parts from reference TRBV30 and TRBJ2-1): SQTIHQWPATLVQPVGSPLSLECTVEGTSNPNLYWYRQAAGRGLQLLFYSVGIGQISSEVPQNLSASRPQDRQFILSSKKLLLSDSGFYLCAWSGGTQAGDEQFFGPGTRLTVL.

The V gene is TRBV19, the J gene TRBJ1-2; 9 positions match TRBD1. CDR1 LNHDA and CDR2 SQIVND come from the germline V gene (reference sequence). The ends lost 4 bases at V and 0 bases at J; junction bases unmatched: 3. This CDR3 has 15 residues. The CDR3 DNA is TGTGCCAGTAGTACTGACAGGGGGGCTAACTATGGCTACACCTTC. Its protein is CASSTDRGANYGYTF. Full variable domain (rest looked up from reference TRBV19 and TRBJ1-2): DGGITQSPKYLFRKEGQNVTLSCEQNLNHDAMYWYRQDPGQGLRLIYYSQIVNDFQKGDIAEGYSVSREKKESFPLTVTSAQKNPTAFYLCASSTDRGANYGYTFGSGTRLTVV.

The chain carries TRBV19 and TRBJ2-7; 10 bases are a match to TRBD2. The germline V gene has CDR1 LNHDA and CDR2 SQIVND (reference sequence). The CDR3 is made up of 16 amino acids. V gave up 7 bases and J gave up 0 bases; unmatched junction bases: 9. DNA of the CDR3: TGTGCCAGTACCCCGAATGGACTAGCGGCCTCCTACGAGCAGTACTTC. This encodes CASTPNGLAASYEQYF. The whole variable domain, remainder taken from reference TRBV19 and TRBJ2-7, is DGGITQSPKYLFRKEGQNVTLSCEQNLNHDAMYWYRQDPGQGLRLIYYSQIVNDFQKGDIAEGYSVSREKKESFPLTVTSAQKNPTAFYLCASTPNGLAASYEQYFGPGTRLTVT.

The J gene is TRBJ2-3, the V gene TRBV9; D is unresolved. The CDR3 runs 14 residues. Germline CDR1 is SGDLS and CDR2 is YYNGEE. Trimming left V 3 bases short and J 2 bases short, with 10 bases between. The CDR3 protein is CASSDDLATDTQYF. The CDR3 DNA follows: TGTGCCAGCAGCGATGACTTAGCCACAGATACGCAGTATTTT. The full variable domain, rest sourced from reference TRBV9 and TRBJ2-3, is DSGVTQTPKHLITATGQRVTLRCSPRSGDLSVYWYQQSLDQGLQFLIQYYNGEERAKGNILERFSAQQFPDLHSELNLSSLELGDSALYFCASSDDLATDTQYFGPGTRLTVL.

The chain joins TRBV28 to TRBJ1-4, with 9 bases lining up with TRBD1. V lost 6 bases, J lost 8 bases, and 4 bases stayed unmatched. Germline values: CDR1 MDHEN, CDR2 SYDVKM. The CDR3 loop spans 13 amino acids. The CDR3 is CASSRGTGEKLFF. For the CDR3, the DNA is TGTGCCAGCAGCCGTGGGACAGGGGAAAAACTGTTTTTT. Complete variable domain (other parts from reference TRBV28 and TRBJ1-4): DVKVTQSSRYLVKRTGEKVFLECVQDMDHENMFWYRQDPGLGLRLIYFSYDVKMKEKGDIPEGYSVSREKKERFSLILESASTNQTSMYLCASSRGTGEKLFFGSGTQLSVL.

This chain connects TRBV28 to TRBJ2-7, with 8 bases that match TRBD2. The CDR3 spans 11 residues. Germline assignment: CDR1 MDHEN and CDR2 SYDVKM. Germline trimming cut 8 bases from V and 8 bases from J; bases unmatched to any gene: 5. The CDR3 region has the DNA TGTGCCAGCCATAATAGCGGGAAGCAGTACTTC. This translates into CASHNSGKQYF.

This sequence joins TRBV5-1 and TRBJ2-2, with TRBD2 matching 12 bases. Germline CDR1 and CDR2: SGHRS and YFSETQ. J lost 5 bases, V lost 6 bases, and 5 bases had no gene match. This CDR3 is 15 amino acids long. In nucleotides, the CDR3 is TGCGCCAGCACCCGGACTAGCGGGACGACCGGGGAGCTGTTTTTT. It encodes CASTRTSGTTGELFF.

The chain is built from TRBV5-4 and TRBJ2-2; 9 nucleotides line up with TRBD1. V lost 4 bases and J lost 4; bases outside the gene matches: 8. The germline V gene has CDR1 SGHNT and CDR2 YYREEE (reference sequence). The CDR3 is 16 amino acids. CDR3 protein: CASSPTGGAGTGELFF. CDR3 nucleotides: TGTGCCAGCAGCCCAACAGGGGGCGCGGGCACCGGGGAGCTGTTTTTT.

J is TRBJ2-3 and V is TRBV7-9; D call uncertain. The germline V gene encodes CDR1 SEHNR and CDR2 FQNEAQ (reference sequence). The CDR3 extends over 12 amino acids. The V and J ends lost 0 bases and 4 bases respectively, with 2 bases between them. The CDR3 sequence: CASSLASDTQYF. CDR3 DNA: TGTGCCAGCAGCTTAGCCTCAGATACGCAGTATTTT.

The rearrangement links TRBV11-3 to TRBJ2-3; D may be TRBD2 (6 bases). Trimming took 3 bases from V and 3 from J, leaving 7 bases between them. Germline CDR1 is SGHNT and CDR2 is YENEEA. This CDR3 spans 13 amino acids. The CDR3 here is CASSLEGTDTQYF. Here the CDR3 DNA reads TGTGCCAGCAGCTTGGAGGGAACAGATACGCAGTATTTT. Drawing the rest from reference TRBV11-3 and TRBJ2-3, the complete variable domain is EAGVVQSPRYKIIEKKQPVAFWCNPISGHNTLYWYLQNLGQGPELLIRYENEEAVDDSQLPKDRFSAERLKGVDSTLKIQPAELGDSAVYLCASSLEGTDTQYFGPGTRLTVL.

Regarding this clone: Mismatch with germline at one junction end may stem from a read error. The J gene is TRBJ2-7, the V gene TRBV7-7, with D uncertain. The CDR3 consists of 13 residues. Germline V lookup: CDR1 SSHAT, CDR2 FNYEAQ (reference sequence). The DNA for the CDR3 is TGTGCTAGCACGACAAGGTTAGTGGTTAAGCAGTACTTC. Translated: CASTTRLVVKQYF.

V usage is TRBV9 and J usage is TRBJ2-1; D might be TRBD1 (6 bases). The CDR3 is 15 amino acids. Trimming cost V 2 bases and J 6 bases, with 15 bases left between them. Germline assignment: CDR1 SGDLS and CDR2 YYNGEE. The CDR3 loop is CASSVGQRSVNEQFF. The CDR3 bases are TGTGCCAGCAGCGTCGGACAGAGAAGTGTCAATGAGCAGTTCTTC. Full variable domain (rest looked up from reference TRBV9 and TRBJ2-1): DSGVTQTPKHLITATGQRVTLRCSPRSGDLSVYWYQQSLDQGLQFLIQYYNGEERAKGNILERFSAQQFPDLHSELNLSSLELGDSALYFCASSVGQRSVNEQFFGPGTRLTVL.

This chain uses TRBV28 with TRBJ1-1; D not resolved. The CDR3 runs to 15 residues. Looked up from germline, CDR1 is MDHEN and CDR2 is SYDVKM. The germline V and J ends were trimmed by 5 bases and 5 bases, with 18 bases remaining between them. CDR3 nucleotides: TGTGCCAGCAGTGAATACTCGAATCTCGGGACTGAAGCTTTCTTT. Translating it yields CASSEYSNLGTEAFF.

The chain employs TRBV30 and TRBJ1-2, with TRBD1 matching 12 bases. Germline trimming cut 3 bases from V and 1 base from J; bases unmatched to any gene: 3. This CDR3 is built from 15 residues. Germline values: CDR1 GTSNPN, CDR2 SVGIG (reference sequence). The CDR3 spells CAWSGTGGINYGYTF. As DNA, the CDR3 is TGTGCCTGGAGCGGGACAGGGGGCATTAACTATGGCTACACCTTC. The full variable domain, completed using reference TRBV30 and TRBJ1-2, is SQTIHQWPATLVQPVGSPLSLECTVEGTSNPNLYWYRQAAGRGLQLLFYSVGIGQISSEVPQNLSASRPQDRQFILSSKKLLLSDSGFYLCAWSGTGGINYGYTFGSGTRLTVV.

The chain recombines TRBV12-5 with TRBJ1-4, with D tentatively TRBD1 (6 bases). V lost 10 bases to trimming and J lost 0 bases, with 9 bases between them. Germline V gives CDR1 LGHNT, CDR2 FRNRAP. This CDR3 comprises 13 residues. CDR3 sequence (DNA): TGTGCTACCAAGGGGGCAACTAATGAAAAACTGTTTTTT. It specifies CATKGATNEKLFF.

The CDR3 is CASSLGGSNEKLFF. The CDR3 coding sequence is TGTGCCAGCAGCTTGGGGGGCAGCAATGAAAAACTGTTTTTT. This chain connects TRBV5-4 to TRBJ1-4, with D perhaps TRBD1 (5 bases). V gave up 0 bases and J gave up 5 bases, with 8 bases separating them. The CDR3 spans 14 residues. Germline CDR1 and CDR2: SGHNT and YYREEE (reference sequence).

The chain carries TRBV27 and TRBJ1-1, with a tentative D call TRBD1 (6 bases). Germline V gives CDR1 MNHEY, CDR2 SMNVEV (reference sequence). Trimming removed 4 bases at V and 0 bases at J, with 6 bases between. This CDR3 spans 13 amino acids. The DNA for the CDR3 is TGTGCCAGCAGTTGGACAGTGAACACTGAAGCTTTCTTT. Translated: CASSWTVNTEAFF.

The chain is built from TRBV2 and TRBJ2-5, with TRBD1 matching 7 bases. Trimming took 5 bases from V and 3 from J; bases not matched to a gene: 6. Germline CDR1 and CDR2: SNHLY and FYNNEI. The CDR3 extends over 14 amino acids. The CDR3 loop is CASSTAGTEETQYF. The CDR3 coding sequence is TGTGCCAGCAGTACCGCCGGGACAGAAGAGACCCAGTACTTC. Drawing the rest from reference TRBV2 and TRBJ2-5, the complete variable domain is EPEVTQTPSHQVTQMGQEVILRCVPISNHLYFYWYRQILGQKVEFLVSFYNNEISEKSEIFDDQFSVERPDGSNFTLKIRSTKLEDSAMYFCASSTAGTEETQYFGPGTRLLVL.

This chain connects TRBV5-6 to TRBJ1-5, with unresolved D. Germline CDR1 reads SGHDT; CDR2 reads YYEEEE. V lost 1 base to trimming and J lost 1 base, with 15 bases between them. This CDR3 region has 17 residues. The CDR3 is CASSLMGSAGSNQPQHF. The CDR3 nucleotides are TGTGCCAGCAGCTTGATGGGGTCTGCGGGAAGCAATCAGCCCCAGCATTTT.